This paragraph reports one TCR beta chain. The record originates from a study of CD8 T cells in ankylosing spondylitis. TCRdb reprocessed the 5' RACE reads via MiXCR and lists one record per CDR3 protein. Of 300,000 to 400,000 distinct CDR3 sequences listed, approximately 20% are singletons. This CDR3 is built from 15 residues. V was clipped by 4 bases and J by 1 base; unmatched bases: 6. Germline V gene sequence: CDR1 SGHRS, CDR2 YFSETQ. The chain has TRBV5-1 and TRBJ2-7; 9 bases are a match to TRBD1. Sequencing used blood, either unsorted or a sorted T cell fraction (not recorded which). The origin of this receptor is a male donor with ankylosing spondylitis or in good health (not recorded which). In nucleotides, the CDR3 is TGCGCCAGCAGCGGCGGACAGGGGATGTCCTACGAGCAGTACTTC. This codes for CASSGGQGMSYEQYF.